The rows below give T cell receptor beta chains drawn from one sample of a study of low-dose radiotherapy and immunotherapy resistance in tumors. Using its own MiXCR run on the reads, TCRdb lists one record per CDR3 protein. The data contain tens of thousands of distinct CDR3 sequences, roughly 28% of them seen just once; the ten biggest clones take up 3.5% to 4%. Material: PBMCs, obtained before treatment. These receptor sequences come from a male donor with gallbladder cancer. Each CDR3 is given with its conserved first and last residue. The D gene is left open where the match is weak. Clone size is stated in some rows and not others, as once, few, many or a class when expanded.

D,J,V,size,DNA,CDR3
TRBD2,TRBJ2-1,TRBV9,medium-sized,TGTGCCAGCAGCGCCCTCCCGACTAGCGGGAGTGGTAATGAGCAGTTCTTC,CASSALPTSGSGNEQFF
NA,TRBJ1-2,TRBV12-3/TRBV12-4,NA,TGTGCCAGCACCCGGGGCGAGGGGTTCTATGGCTACACCTTC,CASTRGEGFYGYTF
NA,TRBJ2-3,TRBV7-9,NA,TGTGCCAGCAGCCCACCGGACAGCAGCACAGATACGCAGTATTTT,CASSPPDSSTDTQYF
TRBD1,TRBJ2-7,TRBV28,many,TGTGCCAGCAGTTTAAAGGGACAGGAGTGGTACTTC,CASSLKGQEWYF
TRBD1,TRBJ1-1,TRBV12-3/TRBV12-4,many,TGTGCCAGCAGTTTATCTGGGACAGCAAACACTGAAGCTTTCTTT,CASSLSGTANTEAFF
TRBD1,TRBJ1-6,TRBV5-6,many,TGTGCCAGCAGCTGGGGACAGGGGGGATCACCCCTCCACTTT,CASSWGQGGSPLHF
NA,TRBJ1-2,TRBV7-3,NA,TGTGCCAGCAGCCCGGACAGCTCTCTCTATGGCTACACCTTC,CASSPDSSLYGYTF
TRBD2,TRBJ2-1,TRBV10-2,NA,TGCGCCAGCAAAGCCGGGACTAGCGGGGACAATGAGCAGTTCTTC,CASKAGTSGDNEQFF
NA,TRBJ2-5,TRBV5-1,few,TGCGCCAGCAGCCGCAGTACAGCGAACCAAGAGACCCAGTACTTC,CASSRSTANQETQYF
NA,TRBJ2-7,TRBV28,few,TGTGCCAGCAATCCGGGAGCTTACGAGCAGTACTTC,CASNPGAYEQYF
NA,TRBJ1-4,TRBV29-1,many,TGCAGCGCTAGCCCGGCGAACGGTGAAAAACTGTTTTTT,CSASPANGEKLFF
TRBD1,TRBJ2-7,TRBV2,NA,TGTGCCACCCGGACAGGGGATTACGAGCAGTACTTC,CATRTGDYEQYF
NA,TRBJ2-7,TRBV28,few,TGTGCCAGCAAAGGTGGGGGACAAACTTACGAGCAGTACTTC,CASKGGGQTYEQYF
TRBD2,TRBJ2-7,TRBV13,few,TGTGCCAGCAGCTCCCGGACTAGCGGCGCCTACGAGCAGTACTTC,CASSSRTSGAYEQYF
NA,TRBJ2-1,TRBV3-1,NA,TGTGCCAGCAGCCAGGTAGTACAAGACGATGAGCAGTTCTTC,CASSQVVQDDEQFF
NA,TRBJ2-1,TRBV27,NA,TGTGCCAGCAGCCCTGTAGGGATGGGCTACAATGAGCAGTTCTTC,CASSPVGMGYNEQFF
TRBD1,TRBJ2-7,TRBV29-1,few,TGCAGCGTCGAGAGACAGGGGACCTACGAGCAGTACTTC,CSVERQGTYEQYF
NA,TRBJ2-1,TRBV11-2,NA,TGTGCCAGCAGCTTATCAGGGCAGACCTATAATGAGCAGTTCTTC,CASSLSGQTYNEQFF
NA,TRBJ2-2,TRBV5-1,once,TGCGCCAGCAGCTTGGACGGGAGTTCTTTAAGTGGGGAGCTGTTTTTT,CASSLDGSSLSGELFF
NA,TRBJ2-1,TRBV19,many,TGTGCCAGTAGTATCGGACAGAGCTCCTACAATGAGCAGTTCTTC,CASSIGQSSYNEQFF
NA,TRBJ2-7,TRBV27,NA,TGTGCCAGCAGTTGGGGCTCCTACAATGAGCAGTACTTC,CASSWGSYNEQYF
NA,TRBJ2-3,TRBV14,many,TGTGCCAGCGGGAAGTACGGGACCTCCGCAGATACGCAGTATTTT,CASGKYGTSADTQYF
NA,TRBJ2-2,TRBV5-1,many,TGCGCCAGCAGCCCGACGCCCGGGAACACCGGGGAGCTGTTTTTT,CASSPTPGNTGELFF
NA,TRBJ2-3,TRBV19,many,TGTGCCAGTAGTATAGGGCGGGAAGATACGCAGTATTTT,CASSIGREDTQYF
TRBD1,TRBJ1-5,TRBV29-1,NA,TGCAGCGTCGGACAGGGGGTAGATCAGCCCCAGCATTTT,CSVGQGVDQPQHF
NA,TRBJ2-7,TRBV7-9,many,TGTGCCAGCAGCAGTCATTTGAGGGGCCTCGAGCAGTACTTC,CASSSHLRGLEQYF
NA,TRBJ2-1,TRBV25-1,once,TGTGCCAGCAGTGAGCTGGAGGGGTCCTACAATGAGCAGTTCTTC,CASSELEGSYNEQFF
NA,TRBJ2-4,TRBV12-3/TRBV12-4,NA,TGTGCCAGCACTTTGGGGGGAGTGAAAAACATTCAGTACTTC,CASTLGGVKNIQYF
TRBD1,TRBJ1-1,TRBV20-1,many,TGCAGTGCTAGAGATTTGTTTGCCCTCCCGAGGACAGGGAACACTGAAGCTTTCTTT,CSARDLFALPRTGNTEAFF
TRBD1,TRBJ2-4,TRBV28,many,TGTGCCAGCAGTCCATCCAGGGGGCTTGTAGCCAAAAACATTCAGTACTTC,CASSPSRGLVAKNIQYF
NA,TRBJ2-2,TRBV5-1,many,TGCGCCAGCAGCTTGGGGGACTCCGGGGAGCTGTTTTTT,CASSLGDSGELFF
TRBD2,TRBJ2-2,TRBV29-1,many,TGCAGCTGCGGGACTAGCGGGAGAGGAGGGGCCGGGGAGCTGTTTTTT,CSCGTSGRGGAGELFF
TRBD2,TRBJ2-1,TRBV20-1,many,TGCAGTGCCGCCACTAGCGAGAGCTCCTACAATGAGCAGTTCTTC,CSAATSESSYNEQFF
TRBD2,TRBJ2-2,TRBV19,NA,TGTGCCAGTACCCGGCGCTGGGGGACTAGCGGGCGCACCGGGGAGCTGTTTTTT,CASTRRWGTSGRTGELFF
NA,TRBJ2-5,TRBV9,NA,TGTGCCAGCAGCCCCGGGACATCCAACCAAGAGACCCAGTACTTC,CASSPGTSNQETQYF
NA,TRBJ2-2,TRBV6-2/TRBV6-3,NA,NA,CASRRTRPGELFFFFFFF